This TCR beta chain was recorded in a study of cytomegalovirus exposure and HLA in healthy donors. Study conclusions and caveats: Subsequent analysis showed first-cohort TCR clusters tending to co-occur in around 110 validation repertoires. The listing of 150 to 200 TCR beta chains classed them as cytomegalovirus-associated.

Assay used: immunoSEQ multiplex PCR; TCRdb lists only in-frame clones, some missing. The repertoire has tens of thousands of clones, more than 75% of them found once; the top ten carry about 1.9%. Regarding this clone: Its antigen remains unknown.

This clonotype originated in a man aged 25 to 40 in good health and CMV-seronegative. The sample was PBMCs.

CDR3 DNA sequence: TGTGCCAGCAGCCTCCGGACAGGGGTTGGTGAAAAACTGTTTTTT. Translation gives CASSLRTGVGEKLFF. V usage is TRBV9 and J usage is TRBJ1-4; 9 bases map to TRBD1. V dropped 4 bases and J dropped 7; count of bases not matched to a gene: 8. This CDR3 comprises 15 residues. CDR1 is SGDLS, CDR2 YYNGEE, per germline.